Described below is a single TCR beta chain sequence and its context. What it recognizes is unknown. The CDR3 loop spans 15 amino acids. The germline gives CDR1 SGDLS, CDR2 YYNGEE. The V gene lost 0 bases and the J gene lost 6 bases, with 15 bases spanning the gap. A multiplex PCR was run with 60 Vbeta primers and 13 Jbeta primers. Clones were sequenced by immunoSEQ multiplex PCR, and TCRdb holds only the in-frame ones, with some missing. The profile covers under 200,000 clones, with over 70% appearing a single time and approximately 1.8% taken by the ten largest. The data belong to a study of cytomegalovirus exposure and HLA in healthy donors. Points from the study as a whole: Sequencing had likely introduced a cluster of highly shared sequence variants as an artifact. Because they were indistinguishable, some V segments, including TRBV6-2 and TRBV6-3, were excluded. Per a prior analysis, the majority of TCR beta V segments were productive roughly 90% or roughly 30% of the time.

Donors in the study were healthy people who gave bone marrow. Sequenced input: PBMCs. This TCR was recovered from a man aged 35-49 years in good health and CMV-seropositive. This chain joins TRBV9 and TRBJ1-2; no clear D. CDR3 protein: CASSVGVRVLNGYTF. Here the CDR3 DNA reads TGTGCCAGCAGCGTAGGTGTGCGGGTACTGAATGGCTACACCTTC.